Below are 15 T cell receptor beta chains sequenced from a single sample in a study of glioma-infiltrating T cells after dendritic cell vaccination. Measured with immunoSEQ multiplex PCR; TCRdb has only the in-frame clones, and not every one. The sample lists under 100,000 clones; about 80% were seen once. The sample here was blood, taken before dendritic cell vaccination. These receptors all stem from a human donor with glioblastoma.

This chain uses TRBV5-4 with TRBJ2-1; 10 nucleotides agree with TRBD1. Trimming cost V 2 bases and J 5 bases; bases outside gene matches: 13. This CDR3 is 18 amino acids long. CDR1 and CDR2 (germline): SGHNT, YYREEE (reference sequence). CDR3 DNA sequence: TGTGCCAGCAGCTTATACAGGCCCGGGACAGGGGCACACAATGAGCAGTTCTTC. Protein sequence: CASSLYRPGTGAHNEQFF.

This chain connects TRBV7-2 to TRBJ1-4; D possibly corresponds to TRBD1 (6 bases). Trimming took 5 bases from V and 7 from J, leaving 17 bases between them. The germline V gene has CDR1 SGHTA and CDR2 FQGNSA. This CDR3 contains 15 residues. This CDR3 is CASSRYGGASEKLFF. The CDR3 DNA reads as TGTGCCAGCAGCCGCTACGGGGGGGCGAGTGAAAAACTGTTTTTT. Variable domain in full (rest from reference TRBV7-2 and TRBJ1-4): GAGVSQSPSNKVTEKGKDVELRCDPISGHTALYWYRQSLGQGLEFLIYFQGNSAPDKSGLPSDRFSAERTGGSVSTLTIQRTQQEDSAVYLCASSRYGGASEKLFFGSGTQLSVL.

The chain recombines TRBV10-3 with TRBJ2-7; 9 bases map to TRBD1. J gave up 5 bases and V 5 bases, and 4 bases lay outside the gene matches. There are 13 residues in the CDR3. The germline V gene encodes CDR1 ENHRY and CDR2 SYGVKD. The CDR3 loop is CAISTGGKDEQYF. CDR3 sequence (DNA): TGTGCCATCAGTACAGGGGGCAAGGACGAGCAGTACTTC.

The gene calls are TRBV5-1 and TRBJ2-5, with D possibly being TRBD2 (6 bases). Trimming pared 6 bases from V and 4 bases from J, leaving 13 bases between. The CDR3 spans 13 residues. Looked up from germline, CDR1 is SGHRS and CDR2 is YFSETQ. For the CDR3, the DNA is TGCGCCAGCACCCGGGGCGGGATAGAGACCCAGTACTTC. Translation: CASTRGGIETQYF.

Concerning this clone: The CDR3 does not close with the conserved phenylalanine or tryptophan, likely indicating a read error. It is unclear where the CDR3 begins or ends on the DNA, so no DNA is shown, and the CDR3 is as TCRdb lists it. The chain carries TRBV11-3 and TRBJ2-3; the table's D call TRBD2 went unverified against the DNA. The length of the CDR3 is 10 amino acids, counting both ends. Looked up from germline, CDR1 is SGHNT and CDR2 is YENEEA. The CDR3 here is CASSLARNQP.

The gene calls are TRBV7-9 and TRBJ1-2; weak D call: TRBD1 (5 bases). V dropped 5 bases and J dropped 8 bases, with 18 bases sitting between them. There are 14 residues in the CDR3. Germline V gene data show CDR1 as SEHNR and CDR2 as FQNEAQ (reference sequence). The CDR3 loop is CASSTGTAEGGYTF. In DNA form, the CDR3 reads TGTGCCAGCAGCACCGGGACGGCGGAGGGGGGCTACACCTTC.

This chain connects TRBV5-6 to TRBJ2-7, with D uncertain. The CDR3 spans 14 residues. The V end was cut by 1 base, the J end by 2 bases, with 10 bases between. CDR1 is SGHDT and CDR2 is YYEEEE in the germline V gene. The CDR3 region has the DNA TGTGCCAGCAGCTTGTCTATGAACCCCTACGAGCAGTACTTC. Translation: CASSLSMNPYEQYF.

V is TRBV6-5 and J is TRBJ1-6; 8 bases are shared with TRBD1. Per germline, CDR1 MNHEY and CDR2 SVGAGI. The CDR3 consists of 14 residues. V shed 6 bases, J shed 5 bases, and the junction held 3 bases outside the gene matches. This CDR3 is CASRRDRNNSPLHF. The CDR3 region has the DNA TGTGCCAGCAGGCGGGACAGGAATAATTCACCCCTCCACTTT.

The genes are TRBV7-9 and TRBJ2-7, with D tentatively TRBD1 (6 bases). CDR1 and CDR2 from the germline V gene are SEHNR and FQNEAQ (reference sequence). CDR3 size: 17 residues. Trimming removed 5 bases from V and 1 base from J, with 21 bases in between. This CDR3 reads CASSPRETGTRSYEQYF. The CDR3 DNA reads TGTGCCAGCAGCCCCCGCGAAACCGGGACAAGGTCCTACGAGCAGTACTTC.

The chain carries TRBV7-3 and TRBJ2-3, with 8 nucleotides matching TRBD2. V lost 1 base and J lost 2; bases outside the gene matches: 8. Germline loops: CDR1 SGHTA, CDR2 FQGTGA. The CDR3 extends over 17 amino acids. The CDR3 sequence is CASSLIAGTRFTDTQYF. In nucleotides, the CDR3 is TGTGCCAGCAGCTTAATAGCGGGGACCCGATTCACAGATACGCAGTATTTT. Full variable domain (missing parts from reference TRBV7-3 and TRBJ2-3): GAGVSQTPSNKVTEKGKYVELRCDPISGHTALYWYRQSLGQGPEFLIYFQGTGAADDSGLPNDRFFAVRPEGSVSTLKIQRTERGDSAVYLCASSLIAGTRFTDTQYFGPGTRLTVL.

The chain's CDR3 is CASSRRDNNYGYTF. The CDR3 DNA follows: TGTGCCAGCTCCCGCCGGGACAACAACTATGGCTACACCTTC. The V call is TRBV18, the J call TRBJ1-2, with D possibly TRBD1 on 6 matching bases. The length of the CDR3 is 14 residues. The germline gives CDR1 KGHSH, CDR2 LQKENI. The V and J ends lost 6 bases and 2 bases respectively, with 13 bases between them.

The CDR3 coding sequence is TGTGCCACCAGCGCCTCTAGGGGCGTATCAGATCAGCCCCAGCATTTT. It is translated as CATSASRGVSDQPQHF. The chain employs TRBV15 and TRBJ1-5; a possible D gene is TRBD1 (5 bases). Trimming stripped 5 bases from V and 5 bases from J, with 19 bases between. CDR1 is LNHNV and CDR2 is YYDKDF in the germline V gene (reference sequence). This CDR3 has 16 residues.

The rearrangement joins TRBV10-3 to TRBJ2-1, with 10 bases matching TRBD2. Germline V gives CDR1 ENHRY, CDR2 SYGVKD. The V and J ends lost 10 bases and 6 bases, in that order; junction bases with no gene match: 9. The CDR3 has 14 residues. The CDR3, as DNA: TGTGCCAGTACGGTTGGGACTAGCGTCAATGAGCAGTTCTTC. Translating it yields CASTVGTSVNEQFF.

CDR3 DNA sequence: TGTGCCAGCAGTGAAGTACGAGGGGGGGATGGCTACACCTTC. Its translation: CASSEVRGGDGYTF. This chain connects TRBV2 to TRBJ1-2; D may be TRBD1 (6 bases). The V end lost 1 base, the J end lost 6 bases, and 12 bases lay between the germline ends. Per the germline V gene, CDR1 is SNHLY and CDR2 is FYNNEI. This CDR3 is built from 14 residues.

The CDR3 sequence is CASSFRAAAGTSGIRLSYEQYF. CDR3 DNA sequence: TGCGCCAGCAGCTTCCGGGCCGCCGCTGGGACTAGCGGGATTAGACTTTCCTACGAGCAGTACTTC. This rearrangement joins TRBV5-1 to TRBJ2-7, with 13 nucleotides matching TRBD2. The CDR3 is 22 residues long. V was clipped by 2 bases and J by 1 base; unmatched bases: 21. Germline V lookup: CDR1 SGHRS, CDR2 YFSETQ.